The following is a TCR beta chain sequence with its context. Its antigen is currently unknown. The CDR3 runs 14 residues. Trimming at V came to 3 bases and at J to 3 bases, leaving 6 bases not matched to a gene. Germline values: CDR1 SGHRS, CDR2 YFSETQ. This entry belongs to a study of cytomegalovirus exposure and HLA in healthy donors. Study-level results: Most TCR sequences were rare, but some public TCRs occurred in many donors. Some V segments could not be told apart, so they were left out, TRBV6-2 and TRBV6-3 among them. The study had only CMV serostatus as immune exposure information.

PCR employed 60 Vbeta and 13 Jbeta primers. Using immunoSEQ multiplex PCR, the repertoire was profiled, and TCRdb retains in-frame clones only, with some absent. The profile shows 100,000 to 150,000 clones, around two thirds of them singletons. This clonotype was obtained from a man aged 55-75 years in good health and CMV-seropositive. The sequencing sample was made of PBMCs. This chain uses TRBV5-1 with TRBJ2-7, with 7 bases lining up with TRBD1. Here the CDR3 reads CASSSTGQLYEQYF. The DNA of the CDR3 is TGCGCCAGCAGCTCTACGGGACAGCTCTACGAGCAGTACTTC.